These 16 T cell receptor beta chains originate from one sample sequenced in a study of immune heterogeneity within non-small cell lung tumors. Multiplex PCR amplified the TCR beta CDR3 region. Its first round ran for 10 cycles with 32 V and 13 J primers. TCRdb used MiXCR to reprocess the multiplex PCR reads, holding one entry per CDR3 protein. Among roughly 11,000 distinct CDR3 sequences listed, around 30% were seen once. Bulk tumor genomic DNA was the template, and each sample received 450 to 750 ng. While surgery was under way, several biopsies spaced far apart were taken per primary tumor. These patients got curative surgery after being newly diagnosed with untreated non-small cell lung cancer. The specimen sequenced was lung tumor tissue. These receptors were obtained from a woman aged 50 to 60 with non-small cell lung cancer.

This clonotype was recorded many times. Here the CDR3 DNA reads TGCAGTGCTACGGGACGCTACTCCTACAATGAGCAGTTCTTC. Its protein product is CSATGRYSYNEQFF. The rearrangement uses TRBV20-1 and TRBJ2-1; D could derive from TRBD1 or TRBD2 (5 bases each). CDR1 and CDR2 from the germline V gene are DFQATT and SNEGSKA (reference sequence). The V gene lost 4 bases and the J gene lost 0 bases, with 10 bases spanning the gap. The CDR3 contains 14 residues.

Comment on this clonotype: This clone may be a read error of a much larger clone one base away. Written as DNA, the CDR3 is TGCGCCAGCAGCTCTCGAGGGCTCGGGGAGCTGTTTTTT. This encodes CASSSRGLGELFF. V and J are TRBV5-1 and TRBJ2-2; possible D gene TRBD2, 5 bases. This CDR3 is built from 13 residues. Deletions cut 3 bases from V and 7 bases from J, with 10 bases between. CDR1 and CDR2 (germline): SGHRS, YFSETQ.

This clonotype is medium-sized within its sample. The CDR3 region is CASSWGEGLPPYEQYF. In nucleotides, the CDR3 is TGCGCCAGCAGCTGGGGCGAGGGACTACCGCCCTACGAGCAGTACTTC. This sequence joins TRBV5-1 and TRBJ2-7, with 7 bases fitting TRBD2. Trimming removed 3 bases from V and 2 bases from J; junction bases left unmatched: 11. The germline gives CDR1 SGHRS, CDR2 YFSETQ. The CDR3 runs 16 residues.

Sample share makes this clonotype medium-sized. Here the CDR3 reads CASSLGGGLLLHF. The CDR3 DNA reads TGTGCCAGCAGTTTGGGGGGGGGACTACTCCTCCACTTT. The chain has TRBV28 and TRBJ1-6, with a possible D match to TRBD1 (5 bases). Germline assignment: CDR1 MDHEN and CDR2 SYDVKM. V lost 3 bases, J lost 15 bases, and 15 bases lay in between. The CDR3 spans 13 residues. Together with reference TRBV28 and TRBJ1-6, the CDR3 gives the full variable domain: DVKVTQSSRYLVKRTGEKVFLECVQDMDHENMFWYRQDPGLGLRLIYFSYDVKMKEKGDIPEGYSVSREKKERFSLILESASTNQTSMYLCASSLGGGLLLHFGNGTRLTVT.

This clonotype was recorded many times. This chain connects TRBV19 to TRBJ2-7, with D possibly TRBD1 on 5 matching bases. This CDR3 spans 14 amino acids. The germline V gene has CDR1 LNHDA and CDR2 SQIVND (reference sequence). Between the trimmed V and J ends, which lost 3 bases and 1 base, there was a span of 10 bases. This CDR3 reads CASSMWGQSYEQYF. For the CDR3, the DNA is TGTGCCAGTAGTATGTGGGGCCAGTCCTACGAGCAGTACTTC.

Sample share makes this clonotype medium-sized (0.01 to 0.1%). The V call is TRBV5-1, the J call TRBJ1-5, with a tentative D call TRBD1 (6 bases). The CDR3 has 13 amino acids. Germline lookup yields CDR1 SGHRS and CDR2 YFSETQ. V was clipped by 0 bases and J by 7 bases, with 8 bases between them. This chain's CDR3 is CASSLARGQPQHF. DNA for the CDR3: TGCGCCAGCAGCTTGGCCAGGGGCCAGCCCCAGCATTTT. Combining the CDR3 with reference TRBV5-1 and TRBJ1-5 gives the whole variable domain KAGVTQTPRYLIKTRGQQVTLSCSPISGHRSVSWYQQTPGQGLQFLFEYFSETQRNKGNFPGRFSGRQFSNSRSEMNVSTLELGDSALYLCASSLARGQPQHFGDGTRLSIL.

The V call is TRBV19, the J call TRBJ2-3; 15 positions agree with TRBD2. In germline, CDR1 is LNHDA, CDR2 SQIVND (reference sequence). The CDR3 has 17 residues. V shed 10 bases, J shed 6 bases, and the junction held 14 bases outside the gene matches. CDR3 region: CAIIPTGTSGGRDTQYF. In DNA, the CDR3 is TGTGCCATTATCCCAACCGGGACTAGCGGGGGGCGTGATACGCAGTATTTT.

The table lists this clonotype with a count of one. The rearrangement uses TRBV28 and TRBJ2-7; maybe TRBD2 (7 bases). The CDR3 spans 12 residues. CDR1 MDHEN and CDR2 SYDVKM come from the germline V gene. V lost 5 bases and J 6 bases, leaving 11 bases between the germline ends. The CDR3 region has the DNA TGTGCCAGCAGTGGGGGGGGGCTCGAGCAGTACTTC. The encoded protein is CASSGGGLEQYF.

The chain couples TRBV20-1 to TRBJ2-7; 8 nucleotides line up with TRBD2. Per the germline V gene, CDR1 is DFQATT and CDR2 is SNEGSKA (reference sequence). The CDR3 is made up of 15 amino acids. The trim removed 0 bases at V and 5 bases at J, leaving 9 bases unmatched. This CDR3 reads CSARDPSGSINEQYF. The DNA of the CDR3 is TGCAGTGCTAGAGATCCCAGCGGGAGTATCAACGAGCAGTACTTC.

Of note for this clonotype: A read error is possible here, since a much larger clone lies one base away. The chain joins TRBV6-5 to TRBJ1-1; possibly TRBD1 for D (5 bases). Trimming removed 4 bases from V and 7 bases from J, with 25 bases in between. CDR1 MNHEY and CDR2 SVGAGI come from the germline V gene. This CDR3 has 17 amino acids. In DNA form, the CDR3 reads TGTGCCAGCAGTTCCGGATGGGACCCTCATGGAGACAATGAAGCTTTCTTT. Translating gives CASSSGWDPHGDNEAFF.

Turning to this clonotype: A much bigger clone sits one base away, suggesting this may be a read error. The chain recombines TRBV6-2 or TRBV6-3 with TRBJ2-6; D remains unclear. The germline V and J ends were trimmed by 2 bases and 4 bases, with 9 bases remaining between them. Germline V CDR1 and CDR2: MNHEY, SVGEGT. The CDR3 totals 15 residues. The CDR3 DNA follows: TGTGCCAGCAGTTACCCGCCTCGGGGGGCCAACGTCCTGACTTTC. This translates into CASSYPPRGANVLTF.

In this sample, this clonotype turned up many times. V gene TRBV2 combines with J gene TRBJ2-2; 15 bases align to TRBD2. This CDR3 region has 17 residues. J gave up 0 bases and V 4 bases, and 0 bases lay outside the gene matches. Germline CDR1 reads SNHLY; CDR2 reads FYNNEI. The CDR3 sequence: CASSGTSGGANTGELFF. In DNA form, the CDR3 reads TGTGCCAGCAGTGGGACTAGCGGGGGGGCGAACACCGGGGAGCTGTTTTTT.

By sample share, this clonotype is medium-sized (0.01 to 0.1%). The chain couples TRBV10-1 to TRBJ1-5; D is possibly TRBD1 (6 bases). The V end was cut by 7 bases, the J end by 4 bases, with 14 bases between. Germline CDR1 and CDR2: WNHNN and SYGVQD (reference sequence). This CDR3 comprises 14 residues. CDR3: CASISRQDNQPQHF. CDR3 bases: TGCGCCAGCATTTCCCGACAGGATAATCAGCCCCAGCATTTT.

This clonotype was found a few times. The genes are TRBV20-1 and TRBJ2-3; 7 bases agree with TRBD2. V shed 0 bases and J 3 bases; nucleotides not matched to a gene: 6. The CDR3 consists of 15 residues. CDR1 and CDR2 from the germline V gene are DFQATT and SNEGSKA (reference sequence). Written as DNA, the CDR3 is TGCAGTGCTAGAGATCAGGGACTACCTACAGATACGCAGTATTTT. This codes for CSARDQGLPTDTQYF.

A note on this clonotype: This may arise from a read error, as a much more abundant clone is one base away. The chain recombines TRBV19 with TRBJ1-5; D is perhaps TRBD1 (6 bases). Germline V CDR1 and CDR2: LNHDA, SQIVND (reference sequence). V lost 7 bases to trimming and J lost 10 bases, with 23 bases between them. This CDR3 region has 15 residues. The CDR3: CASMNVVGAREPQHF. In nucleotides, the CDR3 is TGTGCCAGTATGAATGTGGTGGGGGCCCGGGAACCCCAGCATTTT.

This clonotype was picked up many times. V and J are TRBV11-3 and TRBJ2-7, with a possible D match to TRBD2 (5 bases). CDR1 and CDR2 (germline): SGHNT, YENEEA. The CDR3 contains 14 residues. Deletions cut 0 bases from V and 1 base from J, with 7 bases between. The CDR3 loop reads CASSLDPGSYEQYF. The CDR3 coding sequence is TGTGCCAGCAGCTTAGATCCGGGATCCTACGAGCAGTACTTC.